The 11 T cell receptor beta chains reported below all come from one sample, sequenced in a study of Graves' ophthalmopathy and Graves' hyperthyroidism. Amplified material comprised TCR beta CDR3 regions derived from RNA transcripts. RT-PCR was first run with HTBI primers, then multiplex PCR in a second round. TCRdb re-analysed the multiplex PCR reads in MiXCR, keeping a single row per CDR3 protein. The sample contains 400,000 to 450,000 distinct CDR3 sequences, around 21% of which appear only once. The sequenced sample consisted of peripheral blood. The receptors originated from a woman younger than 30 with stable Graves' hyperthyroidism.

The CDR3 reads CASSPHGMSLNQPQHF. The CDR3 DNA reads as TGTGCCAGCAGCCCCCATGGCATGAGTCTGAATCAGCCCCAGCATTTT. V and J are TRBV5-6 and TRBJ1-5; D uncertain. Germline loops: CDR1 SGHDT, CDR2 YYEEEE. V gave up 4 bases and J gave up 4 bases, with 18 bases separating them. The CDR3 extends over 16 amino acids.

In this sample, this clonotype turned up many times. The chain has TRBV15 and TRBJ1-1; D remains unclear. V was cut by 0 bases and J by 1 base, with 9 bases left in between. This CDR3 spans 15 amino acids. CDR1 LNHNV and CDR2 YYDKDF come from the germline V gene (reference sequence). The CDR3 here is CATSRDRSRNTEAFF. The CDR3 DNA reads as TGTGCCACCAGCAGAGACAGGTCAAGGAACACTGAAGCTTTCTTT.

This clonotype has a count of ten or more. The genes are TRBV3-1 and TRBJ2-2, with D unresolved. CDR3 size: 14 residues. Germline CDR1 reads LGHDT; CDR2 reads YNNKEL (reference sequence). Trimming stripped 8 bases from V and 6 bases from J, with 16 bases between. The CDR3 loop is CASGTPSRAGELFF. CDR3 nucleotide sequence: TGTGCCAGCGGTACCCCTTCTAGGGCCGGGGAGCTGTTTTTT.

This clonotype was counted at least ten times. CDR3 in amino acids: CSATRRGGGTGELFF. CDR3 nucleotides: TGCAGTGCTACCAGAAGAGGGGGCGGAACCGGGGAGCTGTTTTTT. The V and J genes are TRBV20-1 and TRBJ2-2, with TRBD1 identical over 7 bases. This CDR3 has 15 residues. Germline V gene sequence: CDR1 DFQATT, CDR2 SNEGSKA (reference sequence). The V gene end was trimmed by 4 bases and the J gene end by 5 bases; junction bases not matched to a gene: 10.

This clonotype showed up many times. CDR3 coding DNA: TGCAGCGTTGGTGCGGGTGGCGAGACCCAGTACTTC. Amino acids: CSVGAGGETQYF. This rearrangement joins TRBV29-1 to TRBJ2-5; D possibly corresponds to TRBD2 (5 bases). Germline V gives CDR1 SQVTM, CDR2 ANQGSEA. V lost 4 bases and J lost 5, with 11 bases in between. CDR3 length: 12 amino acids.

In its sample, this clonotype was seen many times. The genes are TRBV7-2 and TRBJ2-5; 9 bases line up with TRBD2. J gave up 2 bases and V 7 bases, and 14 bases lay outside the gene matches. Germline loops: CDR1 SGHTA, CDR2 FQGNSA. This CDR3 is 17 amino acids long. CDR3: CASTPTSGSLQQETQYF. The CDR3 nucleotides are TGTGCCAGCACACCCACTAGCGGGTCTCTTCAACAAGAGACCCAGTACTTC.

This clonotype came up a few times. The rearrangement links TRBV12-3 or TRBV12-4 to TRBJ1-1, with D unresolved. V was shortened by 6 bases and J by 7 bases, with 9 bases between the two germline ends. The length of the CDR3 is 11 residues. This chain's CDR3 is CASSPAYEAFF. CDR3 bases: TGTGCCAGCAGCCCAGCGTATGAAGCTTTCTTT.

This clonotype was observed at least ten times. V usage is TRBV12-3 or TRBV12-4 and J usage is TRBJ1-2, with D possibly being TRBD1 (5 bases). There are 14 residues in the CDR3. The V end was cut by 3 bases, the J end by 7 bases, with 15 bases between. The CDR3 region has the DNA TGTGCCAGCAGTTTTAATGTTGGGGGTACTGGCTACACCTTC. Translation: CASSFNVGGTGYTF.

This clonotype was detected ten times or more. The rearrangement links TRBV5-1 to TRBJ2-2; 12 nucleotides line up with TRBD2. CDR1 and CDR2 (germline): SGHRS, YFSETQ. The ends lost 5 bases at V and 8 bases at J; junction bases unmatched: 7. The CDR3 runs 15 residues. CDR3 region: CASRLTSGSSGELFF. CDR3 coding DNA: TGCGCCAGCAGGCTGACTAGCGGGAGCTCTGGGGAGCTGTTTTTT.

This clonotype has a count of ten or more. CDR3 protein: CSARDWGTGGSYTEAFF. CDR3 nucleotide sequence: TGCAGTGCTAGAGATTGGGGGACAGGGGGTTCGTACACTGAAGCTTTCTTT. This chain joins TRBV20-1 and TRBJ1-1; 11 nucleotides match TRBD1. This CDR3 spans 17 amino acids. Per germline, CDR1 DFQATT and CDR2 SNEGSKA (reference sequence). The ends lost 0 bases at V and 3 bases at J; junction bases unmatched: 9.

This clonotype was detected many times. Written as DNA, the CDR3 is TGTGCCAGCAGTGCCGACTTGACCGGGGAGCTGTTTTTT. It is translated as CASSADLTGELFF. The genes are TRBV6-4 and TRBJ2-2; D unresolved. The CDR3 runs 13 residues. Germline V gene sequence: CDR1 MRHNA, CDR2 SNTAGT. The V and J ends lost 4 bases and 5 bases respectively, with 8 bases between them.